This TCR beta chain was recorded in a study of T cells in Graves' hyperthyroidism and ophthalmopathy. Study background: Before treatment of any kind, peripheral blood was taken at initial diagnosis.

TCR beta CDR3 sequences were amplified from RNA transcripts. An initial round of RT-PCR targeting the TCR CDR3 relied on the HTBI primer set. TCRdb recomputed calls from the multiplex PCR reads with MiXCR, one row per CDR3 protein. Of 340,000 or so distinct CDR3 sequences detected, 21% appear once; the ten largest clones hold around half. V shed 4 bases, J shed 7 bases, and the junction held 8 bases outside the gene matches. Per the germline V gene, CDR1 is LGHDT and CDR2 is YNNKEL (reference sequence). The CDR3 runs to 16 residues. This clonotype was picked up many times. The chain employs TRBV3-1 and TRBJ2-4, with 12 positions matching TRBD2. Sequencing was performed on blood. The sequence came from a woman aged 50 to 60 with Graves' hyperthyroidism. The CDR3 DNA reads as TGTGCCAGCAGCCCCCTCCGGACTAGCGGGATGAACATTCAGTACTTC. Its translation: CASSPLRTSGMNIQYF.